This T cell receptor (beta chain) was identified during a study of shared clonotypes between healthy human individuals. Whole-study context: The donor group consisted of a couple of women and a few men, aged 18 to 49.

CDR1 is GTSNPN and CDR2 is SVGIG in the germline V gene (reference sequence). CDR3 length: 12 amino acids. V lost 2 bases and J lost 0, with 5 bases in between. Running of the assay took place at deep level. Produced via immunoSEQ multiplex PCR; TCRdb's table is partial and in-frame only. The table includes over 2 million clones, over 85% detected once. Notes on this clone: What it binds is not known.

Study-wide findings and caveats: As a rule, naive subsets had a larger estimated richness than memory subsets.

The chain employs TRBV30 and TRBJ2-7; D uncertain. This sequence was found in a young man in good health. Specimen: naive CD4+ T cells sorted from blood. Sample subset: CD45RA+ positively selected. The CDR3 protein is CAWSLISYEQYF. CDR3 DNA: TGTGCCTGGAGTTTAATCTCCTACGAGCAGTACTTC.